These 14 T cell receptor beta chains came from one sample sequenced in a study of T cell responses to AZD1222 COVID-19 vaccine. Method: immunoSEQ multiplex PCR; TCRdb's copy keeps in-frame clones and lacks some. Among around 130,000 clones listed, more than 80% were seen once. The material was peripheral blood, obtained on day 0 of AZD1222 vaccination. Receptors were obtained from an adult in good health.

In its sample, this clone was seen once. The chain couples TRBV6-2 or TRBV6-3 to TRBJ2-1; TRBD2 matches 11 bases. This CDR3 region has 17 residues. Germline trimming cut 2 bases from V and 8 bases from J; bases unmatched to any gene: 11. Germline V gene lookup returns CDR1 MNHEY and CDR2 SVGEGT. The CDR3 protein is CASSYHALAGGPDEQFF. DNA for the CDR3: TGTGCCAGCAGTTACCATGCCTTAGCGGGAGGGCCTGATGAGCAGTTCTTC.

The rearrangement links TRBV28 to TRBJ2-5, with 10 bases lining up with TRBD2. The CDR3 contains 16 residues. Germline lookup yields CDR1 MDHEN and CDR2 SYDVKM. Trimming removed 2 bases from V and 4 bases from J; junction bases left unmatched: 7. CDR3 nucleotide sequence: TGTGCCAGCAGTTTAAGGCTAGCGGGAGACCGAGAGACCCAGTACTTC. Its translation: CASSLRLAGDRETQYF.

The CDR3 protein is CASSPEVVRSNEQFF. The CDR3 DNA sequence: TGCGCCAGCAGCCCGGAGGTCGTCCGTTCCAATGAGCAGTTCTTC. The chain couples TRBV5-1 to TRBJ2-1; D is possibly TRBD2 (5 bases). In germline, CDR1 is SGHRS, CDR2 YFSETQ. CDR3 size: 15 residues. Trimming shortened V by 4 bases and J by 6 bases, and 17 bases separated the two germline ends.

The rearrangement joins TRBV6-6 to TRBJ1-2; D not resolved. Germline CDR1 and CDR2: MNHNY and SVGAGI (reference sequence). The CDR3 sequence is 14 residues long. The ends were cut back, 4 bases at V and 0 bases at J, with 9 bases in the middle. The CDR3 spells CASSFPQPNYGYTF. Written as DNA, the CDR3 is TGTGCCAGCAGTTTTCCCCAGCCTAACTATGGCTACACCTTC.

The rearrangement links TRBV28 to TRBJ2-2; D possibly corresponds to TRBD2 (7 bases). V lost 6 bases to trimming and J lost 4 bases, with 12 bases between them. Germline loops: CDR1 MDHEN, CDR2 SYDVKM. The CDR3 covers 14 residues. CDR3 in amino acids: CASRNREGTGELFF. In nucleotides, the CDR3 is TGTGCCAGCAGGAACAGGGAGGGCACCGGGGAGCTGTTTTTT.

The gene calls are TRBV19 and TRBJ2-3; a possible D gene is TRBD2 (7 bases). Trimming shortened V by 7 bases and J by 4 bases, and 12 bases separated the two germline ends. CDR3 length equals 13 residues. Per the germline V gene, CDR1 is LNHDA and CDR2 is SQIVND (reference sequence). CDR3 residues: CASKRGAADTQYF. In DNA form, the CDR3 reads TGTGCCAGTAAACGGGGGGCGGCAGATACGCAGTATTTT. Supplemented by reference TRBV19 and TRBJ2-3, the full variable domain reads DGGITQSPKYLFRKEGQNVTLSCEQNLNHDAMYWYRQDPGQGLRLIYYSQIVNDFQKGDIAEGYSVSREKKESFPLTVTSAQKNPTAFYLCASKRGAADTQYFGPGTRLTVL.

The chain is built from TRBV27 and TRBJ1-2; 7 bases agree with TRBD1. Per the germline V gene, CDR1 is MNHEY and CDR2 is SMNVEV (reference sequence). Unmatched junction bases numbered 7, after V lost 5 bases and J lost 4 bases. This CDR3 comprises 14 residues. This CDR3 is CASSPRQGGYGYTF. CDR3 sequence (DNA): TGTGCCAGCAGTCCCCGACAGGGTGGCTATGGCTACACCTTC.

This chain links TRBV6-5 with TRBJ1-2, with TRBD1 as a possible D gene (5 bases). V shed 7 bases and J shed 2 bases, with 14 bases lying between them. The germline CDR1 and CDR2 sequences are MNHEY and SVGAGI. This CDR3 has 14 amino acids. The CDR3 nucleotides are TGTGCCAGCACCCATCTCGGGGGGAACTATGGCTACACCTTC. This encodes CASTHLGGNYGYTF.

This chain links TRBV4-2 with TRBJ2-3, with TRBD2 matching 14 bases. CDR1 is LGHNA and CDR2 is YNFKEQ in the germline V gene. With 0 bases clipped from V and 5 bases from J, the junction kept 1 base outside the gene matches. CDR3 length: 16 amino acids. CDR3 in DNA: TGTGCCAGCAGCCAAGAGGGGACTAGCGGGGGAGATACGCAGTATTTT. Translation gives CASSQEGTSGGDTQYF.

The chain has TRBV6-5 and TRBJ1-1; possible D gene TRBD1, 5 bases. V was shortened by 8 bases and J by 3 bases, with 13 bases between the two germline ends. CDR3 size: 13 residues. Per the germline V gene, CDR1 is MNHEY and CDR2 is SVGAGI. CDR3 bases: TGTGCCAGCTGCCGGGGCGGGGACACTGAAGCTTTCTTT. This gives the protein CASCRGGDTEAFF.

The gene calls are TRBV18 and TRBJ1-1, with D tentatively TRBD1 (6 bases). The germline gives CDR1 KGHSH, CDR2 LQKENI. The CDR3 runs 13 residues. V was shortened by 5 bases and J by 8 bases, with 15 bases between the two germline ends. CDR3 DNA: TGTGCCAGCTCAGCGGGGGCCGTAGCCGAAGCTTTCTTT. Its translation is CASSAGAVAEAFF.

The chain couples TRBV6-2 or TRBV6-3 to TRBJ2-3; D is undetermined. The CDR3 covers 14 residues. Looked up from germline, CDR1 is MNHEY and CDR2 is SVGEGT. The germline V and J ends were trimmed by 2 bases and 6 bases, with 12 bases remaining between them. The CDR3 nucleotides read TGTGCCAGCAGTTACCCCAGTCCTGTGGATACGCAGTATTTT. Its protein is CASSYPSPVDTQYF.

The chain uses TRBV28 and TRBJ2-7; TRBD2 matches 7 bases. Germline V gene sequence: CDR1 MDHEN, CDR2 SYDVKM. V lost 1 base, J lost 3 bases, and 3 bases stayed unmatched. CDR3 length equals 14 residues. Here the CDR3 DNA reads TGTGCCAGCAGTTTATACGGGGAGGGCTACGAGCAGTACTTC. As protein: CASSLYGEGYEQYF.

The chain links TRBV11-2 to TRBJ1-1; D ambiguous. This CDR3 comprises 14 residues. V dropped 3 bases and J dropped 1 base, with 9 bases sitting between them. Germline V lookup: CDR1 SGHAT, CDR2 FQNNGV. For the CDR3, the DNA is TGTGCCAGCAGCTTGGGTTGGGGGAACACTGAAGCTTTCTTT. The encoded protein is CASSLGWGNTEAFF.